These 18 T cell receptor beta chains came from one sample sequenced in a study of CD8+CD57+ T cells in acquired aplastic anemia. According to the study, genomic DNA was the template for TCR beta VDJ and CDR3 profiling. One entry per CDR3 protein results from TCRdb running MiXCR on the reads. Of about half a million distinct CDR3 sequences listed, over 25% are singletons. An expansion of CD8+CD57+ cells by flow cytometry had been shown in patients chosen for sequencing. Sequenced: sorted CD4+, CD8+, or CD8+CD57+ T cells (not recorded which) from PBMCs. These receptors were taken from a human donor with aplastic anemia.

In its sample, this clonotype was seen many times. V is TRBV10-3 and J is TRBJ1-2; the D is unclear. Trimming cost V 3 bases and J 3 bases, with 11 bases left between them. CDR3 length: 14 amino acids. Germline V gene lookup returns CDR1 ENHRY and CDR2 SYGVKD. CDR3 in amino acids: CAISDPGKDYGYTF. In DNA form, the CDR3 reads TGTGCCATCAGTGACCCGGGGAAAGACTATGGCTACACCTTC.

This clonotype was recorded many times. V usage is TRBV11-1 and J usage is TRBJ2-7; possible D gene TRBD2, 6 bases. Germline CDR1 reads SGHAT; CDR2 reads FQDESV (reference sequence). The CDR3 runs to 17 residues. Trimming stripped 5 bases from V and 1 base from J, with 21 bases between. The chain's CDR3 is CASSTRAFHGGSYEQYF. The DNA for the CDR3 is TGTGCCAGCAGCACCCGGGCGTTCCACGGAGGGTCCTACGAGCAGTACTTC. Combining the CDR3 with reference TRBV11-1 and TRBJ2-7 gives the whole variable domain EAEVAQSPRYKITEKSQAVAFWCDPISGHATLYWYRQILGQGPELLVQFQDESVVDDSQLPKDRFSAERLKGVDSTLKIQPAELGDSAMYLCASSTRAFHGGSYEQYFGPGTRLTVT.

This sequence joins TRBV9 and TRBJ2-3; D unresolved. CDR3 length: 12 amino acids. Trimming took off 5 bases at V and 8 bases at J, with 12 bases between the two ends. The germline gives CDR1 SGDLS, CDR2 YYNGEE. In DNA form, the CDR3 reads TGTGCCAGCAGTCCTCCTCCTACTACGCAGTATTTT. Translating gives CASSPPPTTQYF.

This chain joins TRBV14 and TRBJ2-7, with 8 bases that match TRBD1. The CDR3 sequence is 16 residues long. V gave up 3 bases and J gave up 0 bases; unmatched junction bases: 7. Germline V CDR1 and CDR2: SGHDN, FVKESK. CDR3: CASSQWTGTNSYEQYF. Here the CDR3 DNA reads TGTGCCAGCAGCCAGTGGACAGGGACCAACTCCTACGAGCAGTACTTC.

V usage is TRBV2 and J usage is TRBJ1-5, with TRBD1 matching 10 bases. This CDR3 has 14 amino acids. From germline, CDR1 is SNHLY and CDR2 FYNNEI. The ends lost 0 bases at V and 11 bases at J; junction bases unmatched: 4. The CDR3 loop reads CASSEARDRGSQHF. The DNA for the CDR3 is TGTGCCAGCAGTGAAGCGAGGGACAGGGGATCCCAGCATTTT.

This clonotype turned up a few times. The V and J genes are TRBV2 and TRBJ2-5, with 7 bases that match TRBD1. The CDR3 extends over 13 amino acids. Germline trimming cut 7 bases from V and 3 bases from J; bases unmatched to any gene: 5. Per germline, CDR1 SNHLY and CDR2 FYNNEI. The CDR3 is CASNMDRKETQYF. CDR3 nucleotide sequence: TGTGCCAGCAATATGGACAGGAAAGAGACCCAGTACTTC.

This clonotype was seen more than once but under ten times. J is TRBJ1-3 and V is TRBV7-9; D is unclear. CDR1 is SEHNR and CDR2 is FQNEAQ in the germline V gene (reference sequence). The CDR3 covers 14 residues. Trimming pared 3 bases from V and 0 bases from J, leaving 6 bases between. Here the CDR3 DNA reads TGTGCCAGCAGCTTCAGGTTCTCTGGAAACACCATATATTTT. It encodes CASSFRFSGNTIYF.

There are a few counts of this clonotype. This chain joins TRBV29-1 and TRBJ1-2, with no clear D. The CDR3 is 14 amino acids. V lost 0 bases and J lost 0, with 8 bases in between. Germline assignment: CDR1 SQVTM and CDR2 ANQGSEA. The CDR3 here is CSVEDRPSNYGYTF. CDR3 DNA: TGCAGCGTTGAAGATCGTCCATCTAACTATGGCTACACCTTC.

The V and J genes are TRBV25-1 and TRBJ2-5; D is undetermined. This CDR3 has 13 residues. Trimming cost V 4 bases and J 5 bases, with 11 bases left between them. Germline lookup yields CDR1 MGHDK and CDR2 SYGVNS. This CDR3 reads CASSVVGGETQYF. The CDR3 DNA follows: TGTGCCAGCAGTGTAGTGGGCGGTGAGACCCAGTACTTC.

This clonotype was picked up a small number of times. The gene calls are TRBV2 and TRBJ1-5; D might be TRBD1 (6 bases). CDR3 length: 15 residues. Germline assignment: CDR1 SNHLY and CDR2 FYNNEI. Trimming shortened V by 5 bases and J by 6 bases, and 17 bases separated the two germline ends. CDR3 nucleotide sequence: TGTGCCAGCAGTTTGCAGGGGCAGGGGTCTCAGCCCCAGCATTTT. Encoded protein: CASSLQGQGSQPQHF.

Of note for this clonotype: Lacking the conserved final phenylalanine or tryptophan, this CDR3 likely reflects a read error. No DNA is shown, since the ends of the CDR3 on it are uncertain; the CDR3 is the one TCRdb lists. The chain employs TRBV2 and TRBJ2-1. The CDR3 length equals 10 residues, ends included. CDR1 and CDR2 from the germline V gene are SNHLY and FYNNEI. CDR3 residues: CASSDMGISM.

The chain carries TRBV15 and TRBJ1-4; possibly TRBD1 for D (6 bases). V was pared by 0 bases and J by 6 bases, with 14 bases between. The CDR3 contains 16 residues. Germline loops: CDR1 LNHNV, CDR2 YYDKDF (reference sequence). The CDR3 sequence is CATSRDREGGDEKLFF. The DNA for the CDR3 is TGTGCCACCAGCAGAGATCGAGAGGGGGGCGATGAAAAACTGTTTTTT.

This clonotype showed up many times. The rearrangement uses TRBV10-3 and TRBJ2-5, with 15 bases that match TRBD2. Germline loops: CDR1 ENHRY, CDR2 SYGVKD. The CDR3 totals 16 residues. The V and J ends lost 5 bases and 5 bases, in that order; junction bases with no gene match: 6. In DNA, the CDR3 is TGTGCCATCAGTAGGACTAGCGGGGGGGCTTTGGAGACCCAGTACTTC. Translating gives CAISRTSGGALETQYF.

The rearrangement links TRBV7-9 to TRBJ2-7; 8 bases are a match to TRBD1. J gave up 6 bases and V 5 bases, and 9 bases lay outside the gene matches. CDR1 and CDR2 (germline): SEHNR, FQNEAQ (reference sequence). CDR3 size: 14 residues. CDR3 nucleotides: TGTGCCAGCAGCCCATGGACAGGGAGTTCCGAGCAGTACTTC. It is translated as CASSPWTGSSEQYF.

In its sample, this clonotype was seen many times. The V and J genes are TRBV10-3 and TRBJ1-6; maybe TRBD1 (5 bases). There are 14 residues in the CDR3. The germline V gene encodes CDR1 ENHRY and CDR2 SYGVKD. The germline V and J ends were trimmed by 2 bases and 8 bases, with 10 bases remaining between them. CDR3 amino acids: CAISEAGRDSPLHF. In DNA, the CDR3 is TGTGCCATCAGTGAGGCAGGGAGAGATTCACCCCTCCACTTT.

The chain carries TRBV5-6 and TRBJ1-4; D is unclear. CDR1 and CDR2 from the germline V gene are SGHDT and YYEEEE. The V end was cut by 1 base, the J end by 7 bases, with 5 bases between. This CDR3 spans 12 amino acids. The CDR3 coding sequence is TGTGCCAGCAGCTTGAATCGTGAAAAACTGTTTTTT. As protein: CASSLNREKLFF.

The chain uses TRBV5-6 and TRBJ2-7; possibly TRBD1 for D (6 bases). The CDR3 totals 17 residues. CDR1 and CDR2 (germline): SGHDT, YYEEEE. V was clipped by 6 bases and J by 3 bases, with 25 bases between them. The CDR3 sequence: CASTSRTMGRGDYEQYF. CDR3 DNA sequence: TGTGCCAGCACCTCTCGTACGATGGGCAGGGGTGACTACGAGCAGTACTTC. The full variable domain, in which reference TRBV5-6 and TRBJ2-7 provide the parts outside the CDR3, is DAGVTQSPTHLIKTRGQQVTLRCSPKSGHDTVSWYQQALGQGPQFIFQYYEEEERQRGNFPDRFSGHQFPNYSSELNVNALLLGDSALYLCASTSRTMGRGDYEQYFGPGTRLTVT.

In DNA, the CDR3 is TGTGCCACCAGCAGGGAGGCTCGACAGGGAGCCGAGCAGTACTTC. It yields the protein CATSREARQGAEQYF. This chain joins TRBV15 and TRBJ2-7, with 7 bases identical to TRBD1. The germline V gene has CDR1 LNHNV and CDR2 YYDKDF (reference sequence). The CDR3 sequence is 15 residues long. J was trimmed by 6 bases and V by 3 bases; bases with no gene match: 11. Full variable domain (remainder filled in from reference TRBV15 and TRBJ2-7): DAMVIQNPRYQVTQFGKPVTLSCSQTLNHNVMYWYQQKSSQAPKLLFHYYDKDFNNEADTPDNFQSRRPNTSFCFLDIRSPGLGDTAMYLCATSREARQGAEQYFGPGTRLTVT.